A single T cell receptor (beta chain) is shown here with its context. This record comes from a study of CD8+CD57+ T cells in acquired aplastic anemia. Study-level information: An average of roughly 3 ug of DNA was obtained from sorted CD4+ and CD8+ cells.

CDR3 and TCR beta VDJ profiling relied on a genomic DNA template. MiXCR was run by TCRdb on the reads, yielding one entry per CDR3 protein. Of about 190,000 distinct CDR3 sequences in the sample, about three fifths were seen once. V dropped 1 base and J dropped 1 base, with 13 bases sitting between them. The germline gives CDR1 SNHLY, CDR2 FYNNEI. CDR3 size: 16 residues. This sequence originates from a human donor with severe aplastic anemia or a healthy control (not recorded which). The sequencing sample was made of sorted CD4+, CD8+, or CD8+CD57+ T cells (not recorded which) from PBMCs. The V and J genes are TRBV2 and TRBJ1-1; D call uncertain. The CDR3 coding sequence is TGTGCCAGCAGTGAAGGCACGGTCGTGGGGAACACTGAAGCTTTCTTT. Translation gives CASSEGTVVGNTEAFF.